This T cell receptor beta chain stems from a study of blood T cell repertoires in COVID-19. Turning to the study itself: PBMCs, B-cell-depleted T cells, or T cells provided the cDNA or gDNA that made up the material.

TCRdb's table, derived via immunoSEQ multiplex PCR, lists solely in-frame clones and lacks some. The profile covers roughly 250,000 clones, with roughly 93% appearing a single time and 2% to 2.5% taken by the ten largest. Allocation to cohorts depended on clinical history reported by the participants. Trimming stripped 0 bases from V and 4 bases from J, with 12 bases between. Germline V gives CDR1 LGHDT, CDR2 YNNKEL (reference sequence). The CDR3 runs to 15 residues. This TCR derives from a woman in her thirties or forties with acute COVID-19. The V and J genes are TRBV3-1 (or the pseudogene TRBV3-2) and TRBJ2-5; a weak D match, TRBD1 (6 bases). Material for sequencing was PBMCs or T cells enriched from blood (not recorded which). DNA of the CDR3: TGTGCCAGCAGCCAAGAGAACATCAGGGGAGAGACCCAGTACTTC. It translates to CASSQENIRGETQYF.